One and the same sample provided the 6 T cell receptor beta chains below, sequenced in a study of Ad26.COV2.S vaccination and SARS-CoV-2 variants (dated by TCRdb to about 2021). According to the study, the label for this sample's treatment or condition signals: 15 to 20 received Ad26.COV2.S at low or high dose, single or two shots; five or six received placebo; per-sample allocation not given. For vaccine and placebo recipients, repertoires were sequenced using samples collected on day 63 after the first injection. Libraries were made using the immunoSEQ multiplex PCR assay. TCRdb holds this immuneACCESS table with in-frame rearrangements only. Some clones are missing; in checked studies, unresolved V genes explain under half, and the rest has no known cause. The sample profile shows a few hundred thousand clones; 83% of them were found once. The top ten clonotypes cover around 7% of the sample.

The sample in question was peripheral blood, obtained in a trial of Ad26.COV2.S vaccine versus placebo. These receptors were obtained from a person aged 18-65 years who received the Ad26.COV2.S COVID-19 vaccine or a placebo.

This clone occurred once. The J gene is TRBJ2-2, the V gene TRBV25-1; 11 bases match TRBD1. The CDR3 consists of 15 residues. The ends lost 4 bases at V and 7 bases at J; junction bases unmatched: 5. Germline assignment: CDR1 MGHDK and CDR2 SYGVNS. CDR3 bases: TGTGCCAGCAGTGCGGGACAGGGGGAGGTCGGGGAGCTGTTTTTT. Residues: CASSAGQGEVGELFF.

The chain has TRBV4-1 and TRBJ1-1; 9 bases map to TRBD1. J lost 11 bases, V lost 5 bases, and 15 bases had no gene match. This CDR3 is built from 15 residues. CDR1 is MGHRA, CDR2 YSYEKL, per germline. CDR3: CASSFQRQQGARAFF. CDR3 in DNA: TGCGCCAGCAGCTTCCAAAGGCAACAGGGGGCACGGGCTTTCTTT.

V and J are TRBV2 and TRBJ2-1, with D possibly matching TRBD1 (5 bases). Germline CDR1 is SNHLY and CDR2 is FYNNEI. V was cut by 4 bases and J by 10 bases, with 17 bases left in between. The CDR3 sequence is 14 residues long. The DNA for the CDR3 is TGTGCCAGCAGTGTAGGGGTGATGGGTAAGGAGCAGTTCTTC. Translation gives CASSVGVMGKEQFF. Full variable domain (remainder filled in from reference TRBV2 and TRBJ2-1): EPEVTQTPSHQVTQMGQEVILRCVPISNHLYFYWYRQILGQKVEFLVSFYNNEISEKSEIFDDQFSVERPDGSNFTLKIRSTKLEDSAMYFCASSVGVMGKEQFFGPGTRLTVL.

Note on this clone: Other DNA variants within this sample encode the same CDR3. The chain recombines TRBV2 with TRBJ1-4, with D possibly TRBD1 on 5 matching bases. This CDR3 has 14 amino acids. Trimming stripped 4 bases from V and 3 bases from J, with 9 bases between. The germline CDR1 and CDR2 sequences are SNHLY and FYNNEI. The CDR3 spells CASSVQGANEKLFF. In DNA form, the CDR3 reads TGTGCCAGCAGTGTGCAGGGAGCTAATGAAAAACTGTTTTTT.

The rearrangement joins TRBV19 to TRBJ1-4; tentatively, D is TRBD1 (5 bases). CDR1 is LNHDA, CDR2 SQIVND, per germline (reference sequence). The V end lost 7 bases, the J end lost 7 bases, and 16 bases lay between the germline ends. There are 14 residues in the CDR3. The CDR3 nucleotides are TGTGCCAGTACACCAGGAGGGGTCGGTGAAAAACTGTTTTTT. It yields the protein CASTPGGVGEKLFF.

The chain carries TRBV18 and TRBJ1-1, with D possibly being TRBD1 (5 bases). Germline assignment: CDR1 KGHSH and CDR2 LQKENI. Trimming shortened V by 3 bases and J by 2 bases, and 13 bases separated the two germline ends. The CDR3 contains 15 residues. CDR3 protein: CASSPFKGPNTEAFF. The CDR3 DNA sequence: TGTGCCAGCTCACCCTTTAAGGGGCCCAACACTGAAGCTTTCTTT.